This T cell receptor beta chain originates from a study of blood T cell repertoires in COVID-19. Background on the study: Each recovered donor of Cohort 3 presented with two negative PCRs, clearance, or symptom resolution. Italy, Spain and the United States were the sources of the convalescent and acute COVID-19 samples. The cDNA or gDNA used as material had been derived from T cells, B-cell-depleted T cells, or PBMCs.

The data were produced by immunoSEQ multiplex PCR, yet TCRdb's version contains in-frame clones alone and is incomplete. The table has about 270,000 clones, around nine tenths seen once. With V trimmed by 7 bases and J by 1 base, 4 bases remained unmatched. The V gene's germline CDR1 is SNHLY and CDR2 FYNNEI. The CDR3 is 15 residues long. Participant ages covered roughly 18 to 89 years across 24 US areas. The source of this sequence is a woman in her sixties or seventies in a cohort exposed to, infected with or recovered from COVID-19 (not recorded which). The material sequenced was PBMCs or T cells enriched from blood (not recorded which). This rearrangement joins TRBV2 to TRBJ2-3; 11 bases map to TRBD2. CDR3 bases: TGTGCCAGCACTCCACTAGCGGGGGGCACAGATACGCAGTATTTT. It yields the protein CASTPLAGGTDTQYF.